Each of the 32 T cell receptor beta chains below was sequenced from the same sample in a study of neoadjuvant anti-PD-1 for oral cavity cancer. Sequencing used immunoSEQ multiplex PCR; TCRdb keeps in-frame clones, though not all of them. The data contain 14,000 to 15,000 clones, about 34% of them singletons. Regarding time point: after neoadjuvant nivolumab, at surgical resection. The sequencing here drew on tumor tissue, taken after nivolumab (anti-PD-1) treatment. Every receptor here comes from a person aged 40 to 85 with oral cavity squamous cell carcinoma.

This sequence joins TRBV7-3 and TRBJ2-7; D not certain. The V end lost 5 bases, the J end lost 0 bases, and 5 bases lay between the germline ends. The CDR3 runs to 12 residues. Germline V gene lookup returns CDR1 SGHTA and CDR2 FQGTGA. The CDR3 DNA is TGTGCCAGCAGCACCCTCTCCTACGAGCAGTACTTC. Protein product: CASSTLSYEQYF.

This clone has only a few counts. The chain links TRBV7-8 to TRBJ1-3, with 7 bases fitting TRBD1. The V segment lost 7 bases and the J segment 2 bases; nucleotides outside the gene matches: 11. The CDR3 spans 16 residues. Germline V lookup: CDR1 SGHVS, CDR2 FQNEAQ. In DNA, the CDR3 is TGTGCCAGCACCCTATCCCCGACAGGGACTGGAAACACCATATATTTT. This codes for CASTLSPTGTGNTIYF.

This chain links TRBV14 with TRBJ2-7; tentatively, D is TRBD2 (7 bases). Germline CDR1 SGHDN, CDR2 FVKESK. Trimming removed 0 bases at V and 2 bases at J, with 14 bases between. This CDR3 is built from 16 residues. CDR3 in DNA: TGTGCCAGCAGCCAAGATATGCGGGGGCGGACCTACGAGCAGTACTTC. Amino acids: CASSQDMRGRTYEQYF.

The sample holds a few counts of this clone. V is TRBV10-3 and J is TRBJ2-7; the D gene is possibly TRBD1 (6 bases). With 0 bases removed from V and 6 bases from J, the gap between germline ends came to 21 bases. Germline V gene sequence: CDR1 ENHRY, CDR2 SYGVKD. The CDR3 spans 17 residues. DNA of the CDR3: TGTGCCATCAGTGAGTCGGACAGCCTGAAACCGTTAGGCGAGCAGTACTTC. It translates to CAISESDSLKPLGEQYF.

CDR3 nucleotide sequence: TGTGCCAGCAGCTTAGGTCAGCCTGATTCTGAAGCTTTCTTT. It is translated as CASSLGQPDSEAFF. The J gene is TRBJ1-1, the V gene TRBV11-3; no reliable D call. This CDR3 is 14 amino acids long. The germline V and J ends were trimmed by 1 base and 6 bases, with 12 bases remaining between them. Germline V gives CDR1 SGHNT, CDR2 YENEEA.

This clone was seen once. The chain uses TRBV5-6 and TRBJ1-6, with no clear D. Germline V gene sequence: CDR1 SGHDT, CDR2 YYEEEE. The CDR3 is made up of 14 amino acids. With 4 bases removed from V and 4 bases from J, the gap between germline ends came to 9 bases. The CDR3 here is CASSPRKYNSPLHF. The CDR3 bases are TGTGCCAGCAGCCCAAGAAAGTATAATTCACCCCTCCACTTT.

The gene calls are TRBV6-5 and TRBJ2-7, with 7 bases identical to TRBD1. Germline lookup yields CDR1 MNHEY and CDR2 SVGAGI. The CDR3 spans 14 residues. Trimming cost V 7 bases and J 9 bases; bases outside gene matches: 15. CDR3 protein: CASTTLAGGRWQYF. The CDR3 bases are TGTGCCAGCACCACCCTAGCAGGGGGACGGTGGCAGTACTTC.

V and J are TRBV6-5 and TRBJ2-5; weak D call: TRBD2 (6 bases). The CDR3 extends over 14 amino acids. Germline assignment: CDR1 MNHEY and CDR2 SVGAGI. The V end lost 5 bases, the J end lost 4 bases, and 14 bases lay between the germline ends. The CDR3 protein is CASSGGPSLETQYF. The CDR3 nucleotides read TGTGCCAGCAGTGGAGGGCCCTCTTTAGAGACCCAGTACTTC.

The V gene is TRBV6-5, the J gene TRBJ1-1, with 9 bases matching TRBD1. CDR3 length: 15 residues. The germline CDR1 and CDR2 sequences are MNHEY and SVGAGI. J was trimmed by 3 bases and V by 4 bases; bases with no gene match: 6. Written as DNA, the CDR3 is TGTGCCAGCAGTTTCCCGGGACAGGGTTACACTGAAGCTTTCTTT. Amino acid sequence: CASSFPGQGYTEAFF.

In nucleotides, the CDR3 is TGTGCCAGCAGCCTCCGACAGGGCTCCCCTAAGCAGTACTTC. Residues: CASSLRQGSPKQYF. This chain uses TRBV5-6 with TRBJ2-7, with 7 nucleotides matching TRBD1. The V gene end was trimmed by 4 bases and the J gene end by 8 bases; junction bases not matched to a gene: 12. The CDR3 sequence is 14 residues long. Germline loops: CDR1 SGHDT, CDR2 YYEEEE.

This clone turned up a few times. The V and J genes are TRBV2 and TRBJ2-7, with D possibly TRBD1 on 6 matching bases. Germline CDR1 SNHLY, CDR2 FYNNEI. V was cut by 8 bases and J by 1 base, with 15 bases left in between. CDR3 length: 14 amino acids. The CDR3 loop is CASQDRELSYEQYF. The CDR3 bases are TGTGCCAGCCAGGACAGAGAACTTTCCTACGAGCAGTACTTC.

This clone has only one observation. The V call is TRBV29-1, the J call TRBJ1-2; no reliable D call. Germline V lookup: CDR1 SQVTM, CDR2 ANQGSEA. The CDR3 sequence is 13 residues long. V lost 2 bases to trimming and J lost 8 bases, with 15 bases between them. CDR3 nucleotides: TGCAGCGTTGAATCACCCGGTGTTAAAGGCTACACCTTC. Protein: CSVESPGVKGYTF.

The table lists this clone with a few counts. The chain is built from TRBV9 and TRBJ1-6; 8 bases match TRBD1. This CDR3 region has 14 residues. The V gene's germline CDR1 is SGDLS and CDR2 YYNGEE. V gave up 3 bases and J gave up 7 bases; unmatched junction bases: 3. The CDR3 DNA reads as TGTGCCAGCAGCGCCGGGACAGGCAATTCACCCCTCCACTTT. It yields the protein CASSAGTGNSPLHF.

J is TRBJ1-6 and V is TRBV7-6, with 7 bases that match TRBD1. J was trimmed by 4 bases and V by 5 bases; bases with no gene match: 5. This CDR3 comprises 15 residues. Germline assignment: CDR1 SGHVS and CDR2 FNYEAQ. The DNA for the CDR3 is TGTGCCAGCAGCAGTGACAGGGTTTATAATTCACCCCTCCACTTT. This sequence encodes CASSSDRVYNSPLHF.

The CDR3 sequence is CASSEGRQAGELFF. CDR3 in DNA: TGTGCCAGCAGTGAAGGGCGACAGGCCGGGGAGCTGTTTTTT. This chain uses TRBV6-1 with TRBJ2-2; weak D call: TRBD1 (6 bases). This CDR3 spans 14 amino acids. Germline V gives CDR1 MNHNS, CDR2 SASEGT. The V end was cut by 1 base, the J end by 6 bases, with 9 bases between.

This clone has a handful of counts. The V call is TRBV11-3, the J call TRBJ2-2; D not resolved. Germline values: CDR1 SGHNT, CDR2 YENEEA. CDR3 length: 12 residues. Deletions cut 4 bases from V and 4 bases from J, with 4 bases between. DNA of the CDR3: TGTGCCAGCAGCTCAGTCACCGGGGAGCTGTTTTTT. Amino acid sequence: CASSSVTGELFF.

This clone was observed many times. This chain uses TRBV27 with TRBJ1-6, with D perhaps matching TRBD1 (5 bases). Trimming removed 6 bases from V and 4 bases from J, with 10 bases in between. This CDR3 contains 14 residues. CDR1 is MNHEY and CDR2 is SMNVEV in the germline V gene (reference sequence). The CDR3 DNA sequence: TGTGCCAGCAGAATCGACAGTTATAATTCACCCCTCCACTTT. The encoded protein is CASRIDSYNSPLHF.

The chain links TRBV5-4 to TRBJ1-2; possible D gene TRBD1, 5 bases. The CDR3 spans 15 residues. The germline V gene encodes CDR1 SGHNT and CDR2 YYREEE (reference sequence). V shed 0 bases and J shed 4 bases, with 13 bases lying between them. The CDR3 protein is CASSLGGGLIYGYTF. The CDR3 DNA is TGTGCCAGCAGCTTGGGCGGGGGGTTGATCTATGGCTACACCTTC.

As regards this clone: One end of the junction does not line up with germline, which may come from a read error. The rearrangement links TRBV5-1 to TRBJ2-7, with 10 bases identical to TRBD1. The CDR3 sequence is 14 residues long. Germline V gene data show CDR1 as SGHRS and CDR2 as YFSETQ. CDR3 in DNA: TGTGCCAGCAGGCCCCCGGGACAGGGGAACGAGCAGTACTTC. Its protein product is CASRPPGQGNEQYF.

This clone has a handful of counts. This rearrangement joins TRBV19 to TRBJ1-2; possibly TRBD1 for D (6 bases). The CDR3 contains 14 residues. The V end lost 3 bases, the J end lost 4 bases, and 12 bases lay between the germline ends. Germline V gene sequence: CDR1 LNHDA, CDR2 SQIVND (reference sequence). The CDR3 is CASSIGGRSYGYTF. DNA of the CDR3: TGTGCCAGTAGTATCGGGGGGCGGTCCTATGGCTACACCTTC.

The CDR3 loop is CASSQSGGTGNTIYF. Here the CDR3 DNA reads TGCGCCAGCAGCCAAAGCGGGGGGACTGGAAACACCATATATTTT. The V call is TRBV4-3, the J call TRBJ1-3; TRBD1 might be the D (5 bases). Germline V gene sequence: CDR1 LGHNA, CDR2 YSLEER. The CDR3 is 15 amino acids. Trimming pared 2 bases from V and 2 bases from J, leaving 10 bases between.

The CDR3 region has the DNA TGTGCCAGCACGGCAGGGCGGGACTCAAGGGGGTTCTTC. This codes for CASTAGRDSRGFF. The chain has TRBV2 and TRBJ2-1; TRBD2 is a possible D gene (6 bases). Germline values: CDR1 SNHLY, CDR2 FYNNEI. Trimming stripped 7 bases from V and 15 bases from J, with 22 bases between. CDR3 length equals 13 residues. The variable domain in full, completed from reference TRBV2 and TRBJ2-1, reads EPEVTQTPSHQVTQMGQEVILRCVPISNHLYFYWYRQILGQKVEFLVSFYNNEISEKSEIFDDQFSVERPDGSNFTLKIRSTKLEDSAMYFCASTAGRDSRGFFGPGTRLTVL.

The J gene is TRBJ1-2, the V gene TRBV6-6, with 7 bases fitting TRBD1. J was trimmed by 7 bases and V by 8 bases; bases with no gene match: 13. Germline V lookup: CDR1 MNHNY, CDR2 SVGAGI (reference sequence). CDR3 length equals 14 residues. The CDR3 DNA is TGTGCCAGCGGGGAGGGGGCAGGGGCAGGTGGCTACACCTTC. Translating it yields CASGEGAGAGGYTF.

The rearrangement joins TRBV5-6 to TRBJ1-2; 11 bases are a match to TRBD1. Germline CDR1 is SGHDT and CDR2 is YYEEEE. V lost 4 bases, J lost 7 bases, and 6 bases stayed unmatched. The CDR3 loop spans 14 amino acids. The CDR3 sequence: CASSLGQGASGYTF. The CDR3 DNA reads as TGTGCCAGCAGCCTTGGACAGGGGGCGAGTGGCTACACCTTC.

This rearrangement joins TRBV13 to TRBJ2-7; possibly TRBD1 or TRBD2 for D (5 bases each). Germline CDR1 reads PRHDT; CDR2 reads FYEKMQ (reference sequence). The CDR3 extends over 16 amino acids. Trimming pared 2 bases from V and 4 bases from J, leaving 18 bases between. In DNA, the CDR3 is TGTGCCAGCAGCTTAACCCGGGGCGAGAGATATTACGAGCAGTACTTC. Its protein is CASSLTRGERYYEQYF.

This clone is medium-sized. The chain carries TRBV4-1 and TRBJ1-1; TRBD1 is a possible D gene (5 bases). V lost 2 bases to trimming and J lost 3 bases, with 10 bases between them. The germline V gene has CDR1 MGHRA and CDR2 YSYEKL. This CDR3 has 14 residues. The CDR3 DNA follows: TGCGCCAGCAGCCAACCAGACAGAGACACTGAAGCTTTCTTT. Translated, it gives CASSQPDRDTEAFF.

The V gene is TRBV29-1, the J gene TRBJ2-2, with 10 bases fitting TRBD1. The CDR3 contains 14 residues. V shed 4 bases, J shed 2 bases, and the junction held 1 base outside the gene matches. The germline V gene has CDR1 SQVTM and CDR2 ANQGSEA. This CDR3 reads CSVGTGGNTGELFF. The CDR3 region has the DNA TGCAGCGTTGGGACAGGGGGTAACACCGGGGAGCTGTTTTTT.

In this sample, this clone turned up a few times. The V and J genes are TRBV9 and TRBJ2-5, with D tentatively TRBD1 (6 bases). V lost 3 bases and J lost 2, with 14 bases in between. Germline V CDR1 and CDR2: SGDLS, YYNGEE. The CDR3 covers 15 residues. The CDR3 here is CASSARQEKQETQYF. CDR3 nucleotides: TGTGCCAGCAGCGCCCGACAGGAGAAACAAGAGACCCAGTACTTC.

This clone appeared many times. CDR3 coding DNA: TGTGCCATCAGTGACAAGCTGAACACTGAAGCTTTCTTT. Translated: CAISDKLNTEAFF. The chain employs TRBV10-3 and TRBJ1-1; D not resolved. Trimming shortened V by 3 bases and J by 0 bases, and 5 bases separated the two germline ends. CDR1 ENHRY and CDR2 SYGVKD come from the germline V gene. CDR3 size: 13 residues.

The rearrangement links TRBV2 to TRBJ1-4; tentatively, D is TRBD1 (6 bases). With 8 bases removed from V and 7 bases from J, the gap between germline ends came to 20 bases. The CDR3 contains 15 residues. Germline-derived CDR1 and CDR2 are SNHLY and FYNNEI. CDR3 in amino acids: CASAIGGQRVEKLFF. The CDR3 nucleotides read TGTGCCAGCGCAATCGGGGGGCAACGAGTTGAAAAACTGTTTTTT.

This clone was recorded once. The chain combines TRBV5-6 with TRBJ1-1; D not certain. The CDR3 consists of 12 residues. Germline V gene data show CDR1 as SGHDT and CDR2 as YYEEEE. Trimming shortened V by 4 bases and J by 1 base, and 5 bases separated the two germline ends. The CDR3 DNA sequence: TGTGCCAGCAGCGTAAGGAACACTGAAGCTTTCTTT. It specifies CASSVRNTEAFF.

This clone was observed a handful of times. V and J are TRBV6-5 and TRBJ1-6, with 10 bases matching TRBD1. The CDR3 totals 15 residues. With V trimmed by 5 bases and J by 7 bases, 5 bases remained unmatched. The germline CDR1 and CDR2 sequences are MNHEY and SVGAGI. Here the CDR3 DNA reads TGTGCCAGCAGTACTGGGACAGGGGCGAATTCACCCCTCCACTTT. Protein: CASSTGTGANSPLHF.